Following are 28 T cell receptor beta chains from one sample sequenced in a study of T-cell reconstitution after alpha-beta-depleted transplantation in children. Preparing the TCRbeta library involved the use of unique molecular identifiers. One entry per CDR3 protein results from TCRdb running MiXCR on the PCR reads. The table includes about 540,000 distinct CDR3 sequences, approximately 20% detected once. The sequences come from PBMCs from the stem cell graft donor, collected from the stem cell graft. Receptor source: a human donor who donated a stem cell graft to a child with acute lymphoblastic leukemia.

To note about this clonotype: Compared with germline, one end of the junction differs, possibly owing to a read error. V and J are TRBV7-9 and TRBJ2-6; D may be TRBD1 or TRBD2 (5 bases each). This CDR3 spans 15 amino acids. Germline V gene data show CDR1 as SEHNR and CDR2 as FQNEAQ (reference sequence). The CDR3 DNA follows: TGTGCCAGCAGCCTAGGGGTCCCCGGGGCCAACGTCCCGACTTTC. Amino acid sequence: CASSLGVPGANVPTF. Full variable domain (missing parts from reference TRBV7-9 and TRBJ2-6): DTGVSQNPRHKITKRGQNVTFRCDPISEHNRLYWYRQTLGQGPEFLTYFQNEAQLEKSRLLSDRFSAERPKGSFSTLEIQRTEQGDSAMYLCASSLGVPGANVPTFGAGSRLTVL.

J is TRBJ1-2 and V is TRBV5-1; D not certain. CDR1 and CDR2 from the germline V gene are SGHRS and YFSETQ. V lost 3 bases and J 7 bases, leaving 16 bases between the germline ends. The CDR3 length is 14 residues. The CDR3 DNA is TGCGCCAGCAGCTCCGAGACCAGACGCGGTGGCTACACCTTC. Protein: CASSSETRRGGYTF.

A few counts support this clonotype. In nucleotides, the CDR3 is TGTGCCAGCAGCCAAGGTTTCGGAAGGCACAATGAGCAGTTCTTC. It is translated as CASSQGFGRHNEQFF. The gene calls are TRBV3-1 and TRBJ2-1; D remains ambiguous. CDR3 length: 15 amino acids. V was shortened by 1 base and J by 5 bases, with 12 bases between the two germline ends. Germline assignment: CDR1 LGHDT and CDR2 YNNKEL (reference sequence).

This chain joins TRBV7-9 and TRBJ1-4, with D possibly TRBD1 on 6 matching bases. Germline V lookup: CDR1 SEHNR, CDR2 FQNEAQ (reference sequence). Trimming took 5 bases from V and 8 from J, leaving 15 bases between them. CDR3 length: 14 residues. The CDR3 protein is CASSPPGAGEKLFF. As DNA, the CDR3 is TGTGCCAGCAGCCCCCCGGGGGCCGGGGAAAAACTGTTTTTT.

The table lists this clonotype with a count of one. The CDR3 DNA is TGTGCCAGCAGCGGTGACAGGGTAGGAGCTTTCTTT. It encodes CASSGDRVGAFF. The V gene is TRBV9, the J gene TRBJ1-1; 7 bases match TRBD1. The germline V gene encodes CDR1 SGDLS and CDR2 YYNGEE. The CDR3 extends over 12 amino acids. Trimming removed 3 bases from V and 10 bases from J; junction bases left unmatched: 6. The entire variable domain, with the rest obtained from reference TRBV9 and TRBJ1-1, is as follows: DSGVTQTPKHLITATGQRVTLRCSPRSGDLSVYWYQQSLDQGLQFLIQYYNGEERAKGNILERFSAQQFPDLHSELNLSSLELGDSALYFCASSGDRVGAFFGQGTRLTVV.

This rearrangement joins TRBV27 to TRBJ1-5; no reliable D call. This CDR3 comprises 13 residues. CDR1 MNHEY and CDR2 SMNVEV come from the germline V gene (reference sequence). Trimming took 6 bases from V and 0 from J, leaving 6 bases between them. This CDR3 reads CASSFNSNQPQHF. The CDR3 DNA reads as TGTGCCAGCAGCTTTAATAGCAATCAGCCCCAGCATTTT.

This rearrangement joins TRBV5-1 to TRBJ2-1, with D perhaps matching TRBD2 (6 bases). The length of the CDR3 is 12 residues. Germline V lookup: CDR1 SGHRS, CDR2 YFSETQ. The germline V and J ends were trimmed by 5 bases and 7 bases, with 10 bases remaining between them. The CDR3 sequence: CASRTSGNEQFF. The CDR3 region has the DNA TGCGCCAGCAGGACTAGTGGAAATGAGCAGTTCTTC.

This clonotype was detected only a few times. The V and J genes are TRBV4-1 and TRBJ1-5; no firm D call. The CDR3 covers 14 residues. The V end was cut by 4 bases, the J end by 7 bases, with 14 bases between. The germline V gene encodes CDR1 MGHRA and CDR2 YSYEKL. DNA for the CDR3: TGCGCCAGCAGCCTTAGGGTGTTCGAGCAGCCCCAGCATTTT. This translates into CASSLRVFEQPQHF.

V usage is TRBV7-9 and J usage is TRBJ2-1; possibly TRBD2 for D (6 bases). The CDR3 is made up of 16 amino acids. V lost 0 bases, J lost 4 bases, and 13 bases lay in between. From germline, CDR1 is SEHNR and CDR2 FQNEAQ (reference sequence). The CDR3: CASSLALAQRYNEQFF. CDR3 coding DNA: TGTGCCAGCAGCTTAGCCCTAGCGCAACGTTACAATGAGCAGTTCTTC. Based on the CDR3 plus reference TRBV7-9 and TRBJ2-1, the full variable domain is DTGVSQNPRHKITKRGQNVTFRCDPISEHNRLYWYRQTLGQGPEFLTYFQNEAQLEKSRLLSDRFSAERPKGSFSTLEIQRTEQGDSAMYLCASSLALAQRYNEQFFGPGTRLTVL.

The chain combines TRBV27 with TRBJ2-1, with 12 bases identical to TRBD2. V shed 6 bases, J shed 7 bases, and the junction held 7 bases outside the gene matches. The germline V gene encodes CDR1 MNHEY and CDR2 SMNVEV (reference sequence). This CDR3 region has 15 residues. CDR3 in DNA: TGTGCCAGCAGCCCGACTAGCGGGAGTATGAATGAGCAGTTCTTC. Translation: CASSPTSGSMNEQFF.

V usage is TRBV12-3 or TRBV12-4 and J usage is TRBJ2-1; TRBD2 matches 10 bases. The length of the CDR3 is 14 residues. After removal of 6 bases from V and 5 bases from J, the junction contained 4 bases not matched to a gene. The CDR3 here is CASRPLAGDNEQFF. CDR3 bases: TGTGCCAGCAGGCCTCTAGCGGGGGACAATGAGCAGTTCTTC.

Here the CDR3 reads CASSQRPQSGGEYF. The CDR3, as DNA: TGTGCCAGCAGCCAAAGGCCCCAATCAGGGGGGGAGTATTTT. V usage is TRBV7-3 and J usage is TRBJ2-3, with D perhaps being TRBD1 or TRBD2 (7 bases each). V lost 5 bases and J 13 bases, leaving 22 bases between the germline ends. Looked up from germline, CDR1 is SGHTA and CDR2 is FQGTGA. There are 14 residues in the CDR3.

This clonotype has ten or more counts. The chain combines TRBV20-1 with TRBJ2-5, with D tentatively TRBD2 (7 bases). V lost 1 base, J lost 10 bases, and 13 bases lay in between. The CDR3 length is 12 residues. Germline values: CDR1 DFQATT, CDR2 SNEGSKA (reference sequence). The CDR3 spells CSARGGGGLQYF. As DNA, the CDR3 is TGCAGTGCTAGAGGGGGAGGGGGACTCCAGTACTTC.

This clonotype was detected only a few times. The chain joins TRBV27 to TRBJ2-7; D uncertain. Trimming left V 3 bases short and J 0 bases short, with 15 bases between. CDR1 is MNHEY and CDR2 is SMNVEV in the germline V gene (reference sequence). The CDR3 is 16 residues long. In DNA, the CDR3 is TGTGCCAGCAGTTTGTGGGGTCCCCCGGTCTCCTACGAGCAGTACTTC. Its protein is CASSLWGPPVSYEQYF.

The V gene is TRBV6-2 or TRBV6-3, the J gene TRBJ2-1, with 10 bases matching TRBD2. This CDR3 contains 14 residues. Per the germline V gene, CDR1 is MNHEY and CDR2 is SVGEGT. Germline trimming cut 2 bases from V and 8 bases from J; bases unmatched to any gene: 3. CDR3 loop: CASSYTSGTYEQFF. CDR3 DNA: TGTGCCAGCAGTTACACTAGCGGGACCTATGAGCAGTTCTTC.

The chain combines TRBV29-1 with TRBJ1-2; TRBD1 aligns across 8 bases. Germline V gene data show CDR1 as SQVTM and CDR2 as ANQGSEA. This CDR3 spans 14 amino acids. V shed 6 bases and J 4 bases; nucleotides not matched to a gene: 10. The CDR3 coding sequence is TGCAGCGTACAGGGGGGTAGTTTGAGCTATGGCTACACCTTC. Its protein product is CSVQGGSLSYGYTF. The entire variable domain, with the rest obtained from reference TRBV29-1 and TRBJ1-2, is as follows: SAVISQKPSRDICQRGTSLTIQCQVDSQVTMMFWYRQQPGQSLTLIATANQGSEATYESGFVIDKFPISRPNLTFSTLTVSNMSPEDSSIYLCSVQGGSLSYGYTFGSGTRLTVV.

V is TRBV19 and J is TRBJ1-1, with D perhaps matching TRBD1 (5 bases). CDR1 and CDR2 (germline): LNHDA, SQIVND (reference sequence). This CDR3 contains 14 residues. V lost 8 bases and J lost 5, with 18 bases in between. CDR3 bases: TGTGCCAGTGAACCTACAGGAGTGTGGACTGAAGCTTTCTTT. It codes for CASEPTGVWTEAFF.

This clonotype was observed a few times. V usage is TRBV6-5 and J usage is TRBJ1-1, with D possibly TRBD1 on 6 matching bases. In germline, CDR1 is MNHEY, CDR2 SVGAGI. CDR3 length: 14 residues. The germline V and J ends were trimmed by 0 bases and 9 bases, with 14 bases remaining between them. In DNA, the CDR3 is TGTGCCAGCAGTTACTCCGCTGGGGGGGCTCAAGCTTTCTTT. Protein: CASSYSAGGAQAFF.

This clonotype has only a few counts. The chain couples TRBV9 to TRBJ2-7; possibly TRBD2 for D (6 bases). Germline values: CDR1 SGDLS, CDR2 YYNGEE. This CDR3 comprises 15 residues. The V gene lost 0 bases and the J gene lost 4 bases, with 14 bases spanning the gap. The CDR3 DNA sequence: TGTGCCAGCAGCGTAGCTTGGGCCGGAGGGTACGAGCAGTACTTC. Encoded protein: CASSVAWAGGYEQYF.

This clonotype was picked up a small number of times. V usage is TRBV4-1 and J usage is TRBJ2-7; the D is unclear. The V gene's germline CDR1 is MGHRA and CDR2 YSYEKL. V was pared by 4 bases and J by 2 bases, with 15 bases between. This CDR3 is built from 15 residues. CDR3 sequence: CASSLTRSAPYEQYF. The CDR3 region has the DNA TGCGCCAGCAGCCTTACGCGGTCTGCCCCCTACGAGCAGTACTTC.

The chain employs TRBV29-1 and TRBJ2-3; 12 nucleotides line up with TRBD2. Germline CDR1 reads SQVTM; CDR2 reads ANQGSEA. V was clipped by 7 bases and J by 4 bases; unmatched bases: 9. This CDR3 is 15 amino acids long. CDR3 bases: TGCAGCGCCCGTTCTAGCGGGAGGGCGGCAGATACGCAGTATTTT. It specifies CSARSSGRAADTQYF.

In its sample, this clonotype was seen a few times. The chain uses TRBV7-9 and TRBJ2-3, with 11 nucleotides matching TRBD2. V trimming: 4 bases; J trimming: 6 bases; junction bases outside the gene matches: 12. The CDR3 has 17 amino acids. CDR1 is SEHNR, CDR2 FQNEAQ, per germline (reference sequence). In DNA, the CDR3 is TGTGCCAGCAGCTCGGATGGACTAGCGGGCTCCCCTGATACGCAGTATTTT. Encoded protein: CASSSDGLAGSPDTQYF.

For the CDR3, the DNA is TGTGCCATCAGTGACCCGAACACCGGGGAGCTGTTTTTT. It specifies CAISDPNTGELFF. V usage is TRBV10-3 and J usage is TRBJ2-2; D remains ambiguous. V was cut by 3 bases and J by 0 bases, with 2 bases left in between. The length of the CDR3 is 13 residues. CDR1 and CDR2 (germline): ENHRY, SYGVKD.

This clonotype was detected only a few times. The chain employs TRBV7-9 and TRBJ1-5; D is unresolved. V was clipped by 1 base and J by 6 bases, with 7 bases between them. The germline V gene has CDR1 SEHNR and CDR2 FQNEAQ (reference sequence). The CDR3 is made up of 13 amino acids. CDR3 sequence (DNA): TGTGCCAGCAGCTTAGGGCCCGGTCAGCCCCAGCATTTT. It translates to CASSLGPGQPQHF.

This clonotype has just a few counts. The chain has TRBV12-3 or TRBV12-4 and TRBJ2-7; D call uncertain. This CDR3 region has 14 residues. The germline V and J ends were trimmed by 6 bases and 2 bases, with 14 bases remaining between them. The CDR3 DNA reads TGTGCCAGCAGATCAGGACGGTCTACCTACGAGCAGTACTTC. Translation gives CASRSGRSTYEQYF.

V gene TRBV27 combines with J gene TRBJ2-3; 12 bases agree with TRBD1. The CDR3 consists of 17 residues. Looked up from germline, CDR1 is MNHEY and CDR2 is SMNVEV (reference sequence). V lost 7 bases and J lost 3; bases outside the gene matches: 11. CDR3 in amino acids: CASTWGTGGYSTDTQYF. CDR3 bases: TGTGCCAGCACCTGGGGGACAGGGGGCTATTCGACAGATACGCAGTATTTT.

The gene calls are TRBV20-1 and TRBJ2-7; 9 bases fit TRBD1. The CDR3 has 13 residues. The V gene's germline CDR1 is DFQATT and CDR2 SNEGSKA (reference sequence). After removal of 3 bases from V and 6 bases from J, the junction contained 6 bases not matched to a gene. This CDR3 is CSASRDRVGEQYF. The CDR3 DNA sequence: TGCAGTGCTAGTAGGGACAGGGTAGGCGAGCAGTACTTC.

V is TRBV7-3 and J is TRBJ2-6; the D gene is possibly TRBD1 (6 bases). The CDR3 runs 15 residues. CDR1 is SGHTA, CDR2 FQGTGA, per germline. The V gene lost 1 base and the J gene lost 2 bases, with 6 bases spanning the gap. The CDR3 nucleotides are TGTGCCAGCAGCTTAAAGGGGGCTGGGGCCAACGTCCTGACTTTC. This translates into CASSLKGAGANVLTF.